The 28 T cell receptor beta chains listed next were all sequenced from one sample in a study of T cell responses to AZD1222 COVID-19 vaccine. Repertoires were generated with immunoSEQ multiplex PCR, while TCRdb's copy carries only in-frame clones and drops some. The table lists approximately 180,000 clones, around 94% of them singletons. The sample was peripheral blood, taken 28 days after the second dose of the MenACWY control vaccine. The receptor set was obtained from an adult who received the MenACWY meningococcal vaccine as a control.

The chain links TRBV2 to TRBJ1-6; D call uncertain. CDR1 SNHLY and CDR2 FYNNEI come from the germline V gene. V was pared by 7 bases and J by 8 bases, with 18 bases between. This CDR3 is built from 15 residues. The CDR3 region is CASNTDPSSHSPLHF. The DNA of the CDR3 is TGTGCCAGCAATACGGACCCTTCCTCGCATTCACCCCTCCACTTT.

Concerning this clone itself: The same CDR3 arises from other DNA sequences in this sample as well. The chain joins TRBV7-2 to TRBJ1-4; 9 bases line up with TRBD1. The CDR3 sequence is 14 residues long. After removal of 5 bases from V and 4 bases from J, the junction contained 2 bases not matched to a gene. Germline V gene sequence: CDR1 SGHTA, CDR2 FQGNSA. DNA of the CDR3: TGTGCCAGCAGCCTGGACAGGGGTAATGAAAAACTGTTTTTT. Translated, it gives CASSLDRGNEKLFF.

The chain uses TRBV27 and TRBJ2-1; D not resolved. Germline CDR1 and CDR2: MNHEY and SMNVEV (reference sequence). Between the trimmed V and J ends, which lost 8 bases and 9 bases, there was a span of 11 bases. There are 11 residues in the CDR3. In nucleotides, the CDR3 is TGTGCCAGCTTGGATTCGGGTGAGCAGTTCTTC. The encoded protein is CASLDSGEQFF.

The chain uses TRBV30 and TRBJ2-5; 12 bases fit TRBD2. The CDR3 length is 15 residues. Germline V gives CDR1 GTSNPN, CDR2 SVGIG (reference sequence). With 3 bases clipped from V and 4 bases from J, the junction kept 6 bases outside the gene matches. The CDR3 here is CAWRRLAGVGETQYF. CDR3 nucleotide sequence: TGTGCCTGGAGGAGACTAGCGGGAGTTGGAGAGACCCAGTACTTC.

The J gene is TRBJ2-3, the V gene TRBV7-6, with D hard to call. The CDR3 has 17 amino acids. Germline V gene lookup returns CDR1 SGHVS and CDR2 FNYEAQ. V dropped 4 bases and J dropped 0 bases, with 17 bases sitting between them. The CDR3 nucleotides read TGTGCCAGCAGCTCCCCCCCCGCTACGTCTAGCACAGATACGCAGTATTTT. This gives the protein CASSSPPATSSTDTQYF.

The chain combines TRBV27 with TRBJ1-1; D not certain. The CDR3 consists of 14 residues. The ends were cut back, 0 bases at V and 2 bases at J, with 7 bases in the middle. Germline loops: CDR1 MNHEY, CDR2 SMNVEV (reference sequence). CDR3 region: CASSLSSGNTEAFF. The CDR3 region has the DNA TGTGCCAGCAGTTTATCGTCGGGAAACACTGAAGCTTTCTTT.

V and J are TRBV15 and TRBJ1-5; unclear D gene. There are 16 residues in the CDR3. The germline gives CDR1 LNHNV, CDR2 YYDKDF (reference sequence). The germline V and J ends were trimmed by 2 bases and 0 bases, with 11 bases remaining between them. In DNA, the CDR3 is TGTGCCACCAGCAGAAAAATCCGATATAGCAATCAGCCCCAGCATTTT. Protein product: CATSRKIRYSNQPQHF.

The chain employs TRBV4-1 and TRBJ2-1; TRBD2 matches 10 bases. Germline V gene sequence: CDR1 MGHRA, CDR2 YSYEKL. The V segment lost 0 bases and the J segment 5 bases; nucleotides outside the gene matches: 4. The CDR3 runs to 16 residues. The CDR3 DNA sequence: TGCGCCAGCAGCCAAGAAGGTAGCGGGGGGCACAATGAGCAGTTCTTC. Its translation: CASSQEGSGGHNEQFF.

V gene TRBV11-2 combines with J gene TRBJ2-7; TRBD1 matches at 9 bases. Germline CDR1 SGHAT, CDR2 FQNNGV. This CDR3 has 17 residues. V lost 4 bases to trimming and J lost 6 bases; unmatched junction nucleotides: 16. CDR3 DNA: TGTGCCAGCAGCTCCGGTCCCGGGACAGGGATCCTTTCCGAGCAGTACTTC. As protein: CASSSGPGTGILSEQYF.

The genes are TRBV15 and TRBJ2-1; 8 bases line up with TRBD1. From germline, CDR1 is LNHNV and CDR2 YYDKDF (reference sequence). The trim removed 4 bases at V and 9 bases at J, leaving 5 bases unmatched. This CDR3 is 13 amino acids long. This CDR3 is CATSIGTGLEQFF. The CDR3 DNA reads TGTGCCACCAGCATAGGGACAGGCCTTGAGCAGTTCTTC.

The CDR3 bases are TGTGCCAGCACCCCAGGCGCGGGAGGGCCCGGCACCGGGGAGCTGTTTTTT. Translated: CASTPGAGGPGTGELFF. This chain connects TRBV7-3 to TRBJ2-2; 9 nucleotides line up with TRBD2. The ends lost 7 bases at V and 4 bases at J; junction bases unmatched: 13. Germline V gene lookup returns CDR1 SGHTA and CDR2 FQGTGA. This CDR3 comprises 17 residues. Full variable domain (remainder filled in from reference TRBV7-3 and TRBJ2-2): GAGVSQTPSNKVTEKGKYVELRCDPISGHTALYWYRQSLGQGPEFLIYFQGTGAADDSGLPNDRFFAVRPEGSVSTLKIQRTERGDSAVYLCASTPGAGGPGTGELFFGEGSRLTVL.

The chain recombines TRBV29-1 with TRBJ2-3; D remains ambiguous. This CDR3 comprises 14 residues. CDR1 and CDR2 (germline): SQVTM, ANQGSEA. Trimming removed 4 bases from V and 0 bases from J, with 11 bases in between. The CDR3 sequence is CSVVRITSTDTQYF. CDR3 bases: TGCAGCGTTGTGCGGATAACTAGCACAGATACGCAGTATTTT.

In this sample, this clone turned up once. CDR3 nucleotides: TGTGCCAGCAGCCACGGGGGGGTCAATGAGCAGTTCTTC. Translation: CASSHGGVNEQFF. The genes are TRBV27 and TRBJ2-1; 8 bases fit TRBD2. V gave up 6 bases and J gave up 6 bases; unmatched junction bases: 4. CDR1 MNHEY and CDR2 SMNVEV come from the germline V gene (reference sequence). The CDR3 has 13 residues.

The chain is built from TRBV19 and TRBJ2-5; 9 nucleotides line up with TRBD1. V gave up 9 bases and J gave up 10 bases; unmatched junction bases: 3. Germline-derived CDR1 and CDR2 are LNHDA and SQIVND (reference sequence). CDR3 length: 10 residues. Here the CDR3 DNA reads TGTGCCAGCGGACAGGGGAACCAGTACTTC. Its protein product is CASGQGNQYF.

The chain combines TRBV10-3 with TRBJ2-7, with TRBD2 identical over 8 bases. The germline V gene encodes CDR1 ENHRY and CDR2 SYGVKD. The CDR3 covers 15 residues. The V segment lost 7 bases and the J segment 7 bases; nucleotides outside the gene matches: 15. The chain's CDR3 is CAITQPWREVEEQYF. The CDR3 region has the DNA TGTGCCATCACCCAACCCTGGCGGGAGGTGGAAGAGCAGTACTTC.

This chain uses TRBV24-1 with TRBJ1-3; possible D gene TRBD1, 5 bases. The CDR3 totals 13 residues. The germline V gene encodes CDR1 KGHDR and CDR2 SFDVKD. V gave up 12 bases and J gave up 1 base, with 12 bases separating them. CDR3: CAAGDLSGNTIYF. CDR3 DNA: TGTGCCGCGGGGGATTTATCTGGAAACACCATATATTTT.

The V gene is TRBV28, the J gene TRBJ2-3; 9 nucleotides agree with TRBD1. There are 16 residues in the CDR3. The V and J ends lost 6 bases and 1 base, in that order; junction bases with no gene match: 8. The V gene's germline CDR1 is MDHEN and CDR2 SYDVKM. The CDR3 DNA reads TGTGCCAGCAGCGCCCCGGGACAGGGACGCACAGATACGCAGTATTTT. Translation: CASSAPGQGRTDTQYF.

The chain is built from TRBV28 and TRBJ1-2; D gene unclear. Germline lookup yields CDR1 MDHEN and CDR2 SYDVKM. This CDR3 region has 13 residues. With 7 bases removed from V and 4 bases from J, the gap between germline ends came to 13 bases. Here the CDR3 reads CASIFRPGYGYTF. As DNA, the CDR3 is TGTGCCAGCATTTTTCGGCCTGGCTATGGCTACACCTTC.

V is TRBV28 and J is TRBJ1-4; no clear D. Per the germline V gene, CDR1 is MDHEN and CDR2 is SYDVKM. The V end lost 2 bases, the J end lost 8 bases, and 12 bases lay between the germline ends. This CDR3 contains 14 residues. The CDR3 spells CASSLVGLEEKLFF. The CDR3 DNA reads TGTGCCAGCAGTTTAGTCGGTCTGGAAGAAAAACTGTTTTTT. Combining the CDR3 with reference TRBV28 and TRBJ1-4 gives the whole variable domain DVKVTQSSRYLVKRTGEKVFLECVQDMDHENMFWYRQDPGLGLRLIYFSYDVKMKEKGDIPEGYSVSREKKERFSLILESASTNQTSMYLCASSLVGLEEKLFFGSGTQLSVL.

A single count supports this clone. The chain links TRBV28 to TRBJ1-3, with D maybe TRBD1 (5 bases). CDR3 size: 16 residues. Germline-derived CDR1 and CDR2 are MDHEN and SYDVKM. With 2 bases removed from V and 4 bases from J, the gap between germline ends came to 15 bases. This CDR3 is CASSLRAGREGNTIYF. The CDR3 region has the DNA TGTGCCAGCAGTTTAAGAGCAGGGAGAGAAGGAAACACCATATATTTT.

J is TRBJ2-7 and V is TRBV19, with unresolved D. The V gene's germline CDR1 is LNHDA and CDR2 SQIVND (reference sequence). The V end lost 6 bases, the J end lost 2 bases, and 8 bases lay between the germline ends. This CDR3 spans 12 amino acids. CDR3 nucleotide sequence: TGTGCCAGTAGGGCAGAGACCTACGAGCAGTACTTC. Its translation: CASRAETYEQYF.

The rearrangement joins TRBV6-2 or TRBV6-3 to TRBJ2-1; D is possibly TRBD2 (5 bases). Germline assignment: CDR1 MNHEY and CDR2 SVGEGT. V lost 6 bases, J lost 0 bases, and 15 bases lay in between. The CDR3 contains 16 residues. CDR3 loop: CASSRLTSLSYNEQFF. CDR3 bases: TGTGCCAGCAGCCGACTAACTAGTCTCTCCTACAATGAGCAGTTCTTC.

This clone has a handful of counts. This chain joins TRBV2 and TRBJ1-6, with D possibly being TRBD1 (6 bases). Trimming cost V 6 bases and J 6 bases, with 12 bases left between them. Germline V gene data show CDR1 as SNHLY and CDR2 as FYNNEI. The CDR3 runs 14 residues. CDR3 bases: TGTGCCAGCAGGAAGGGGGTTAGTAATTCACCCCTCCACTTT. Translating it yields CASRKGVSNSPLHF.

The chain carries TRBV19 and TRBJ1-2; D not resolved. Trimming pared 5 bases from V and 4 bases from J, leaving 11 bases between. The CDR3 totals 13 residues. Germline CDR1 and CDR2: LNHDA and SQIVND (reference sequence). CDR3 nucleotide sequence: TGTGCCAGTAGTCTACAGTTTTTCTATGGCTACACCTTC. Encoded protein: CASSLQFFYGYTF.

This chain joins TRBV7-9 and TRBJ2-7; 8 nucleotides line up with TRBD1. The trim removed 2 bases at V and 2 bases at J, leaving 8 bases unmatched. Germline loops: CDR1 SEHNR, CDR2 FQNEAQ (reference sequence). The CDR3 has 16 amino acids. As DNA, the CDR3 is TGTGCCAGCAGCTTATCTGACAGGGGCAACCCCTACGAGCAGTACTTC. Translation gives CASSLSDRGNPYEQYF.

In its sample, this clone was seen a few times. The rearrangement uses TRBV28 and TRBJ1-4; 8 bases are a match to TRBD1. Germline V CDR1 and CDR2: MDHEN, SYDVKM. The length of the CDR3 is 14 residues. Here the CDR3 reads CASRDRPPNEKLFF. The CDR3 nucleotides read TGTGCTAGCCGGGACAGGCCCCCTAATGAAAAACTGTTTTTT.

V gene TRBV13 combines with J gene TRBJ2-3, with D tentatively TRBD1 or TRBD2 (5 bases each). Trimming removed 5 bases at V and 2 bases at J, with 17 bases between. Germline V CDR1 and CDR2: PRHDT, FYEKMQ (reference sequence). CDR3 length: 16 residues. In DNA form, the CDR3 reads TGTGCCAGCAGCCCCGGGGCAAGGGTAGTCACAGATACGCAGTATTTT. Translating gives CASSPGARVVTDTQYF. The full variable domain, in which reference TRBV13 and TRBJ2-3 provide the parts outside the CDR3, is AAGVIQSPRHLIKEKRETATLKCYPIPRHDTVYWYQQGPGQDPQFLISFYEKMQSDKGSIPDRFSAQQFSDYHSELNMSSLELGDSALYFCASSPGARVVTDTQYFGPGTRLTVL.

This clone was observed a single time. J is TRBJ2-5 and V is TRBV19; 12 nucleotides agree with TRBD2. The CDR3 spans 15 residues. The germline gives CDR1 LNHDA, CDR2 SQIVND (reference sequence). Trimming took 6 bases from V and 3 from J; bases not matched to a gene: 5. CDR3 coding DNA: TGTGCCAGTAGCCGCGGACTAGCGGGAAAAGAGACCCAGTACTTC. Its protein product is CASSRGLAGKETQYF.